The present T cell receptor beta chain was sequenced within a study of blood T cell repertoires in COVID-19 (dated by TCRdb to 2019 to 2021). Regarding the complete study: Samples covering the acute and convalescent phases of COVID-19 were provided by collaborators in the United States, Italy and Spain. The prospective study material was composed of cDNA or gDNA derived from T cells, B-cell-depleted T cells, or PBMCs. Deeply sampled blood TCRbeta repertoires from subjects exposed to, actively infected with, or recovered from COVID-19 were included in the dataset. The repertoires were made available in a free public database intended to serve as a resource for research on the immune response to SARS-CoV-2. Samples were obtained from the ongoing ImmuneRACE study (first 160 participants) and from about 1,300 subjects provided by 6 global collaborators. A de-identified subject ID, COVID-19 status, age in years and sex were almost always included in the sample metadata. Where available, HLA class I and class II types were obtained from metadata supplied by the sample provider rather than from assay-based typing. General study outcomes and caveats: How much clinical and demographic metadata was included differed by source and by participant, and the metadata was provided uncurated.

The collaborating institutions used their own protocols to collect whole blood in K2EDTA tubes. Collaborator samples were shipped for TCRbeta analysis as frozen whole blood, isolated PBMCs, or DNA extracted from either sample type. The immunoSEQ Assay, a bias-controlled multiplex PCR, was used to amplify TCRbeta CDR3 regions from genomic DNA. The paper's data handling went like this. Nucleated cell counts per sample were estimated from amplification of reference gene primers within the assay. Sequence reads were collapsed and filtered to measure the absolute abundance of every unique TCRbeta CDR3 rearrangement. Productive Simpson clonality was computed per sample as the square root of Simpson's diversity index over productive rearrangements. Drawn from immuneACCESS, this table holds only the in-frame rearrangements with V and J called that TCRdb kept. Clones are partly lost; checked studies trace under half to an unresolved V gene and leave the rest unexplained. Clonal size and the V and J genes are those of that table, whereas D and trimming came from the DNA. This sample holds over 85,000 clones; around four fifths were observed only once. Around 3.3% of the sample rests with the top ten.

On this clone: The target of this receptor is not known. Base qualities are not recorded, but no much larger clone differs from it by a single base.

Between the V and J ends, shortened by 5 bases and 7 bases respectively, the junction contains 14 bases. Measured from the cysteine to the phenylalanine, the CDR3 is 13 residues long. Only the CDR3 part of the read is kept: 39 bases, read in frame from the first base. Reading the germline V gene gives CDR1 SGHAT and CDR2 FQNNGV. The sequenced sample consisted of peripheral blood. The sequence is built from TRBV11-2 and TRBJ1-2; D gene: possibly TRBD1, on 5 matching bases. The sequence derives from a man in his forties or fifties with acute or convalescent COVID-19. CDR3 region: CASSPTGPGGYTF. The DNA sequence is TGTGCCAGCAGCCCCACAGGTCCTGGTGGCTACACCTTC.